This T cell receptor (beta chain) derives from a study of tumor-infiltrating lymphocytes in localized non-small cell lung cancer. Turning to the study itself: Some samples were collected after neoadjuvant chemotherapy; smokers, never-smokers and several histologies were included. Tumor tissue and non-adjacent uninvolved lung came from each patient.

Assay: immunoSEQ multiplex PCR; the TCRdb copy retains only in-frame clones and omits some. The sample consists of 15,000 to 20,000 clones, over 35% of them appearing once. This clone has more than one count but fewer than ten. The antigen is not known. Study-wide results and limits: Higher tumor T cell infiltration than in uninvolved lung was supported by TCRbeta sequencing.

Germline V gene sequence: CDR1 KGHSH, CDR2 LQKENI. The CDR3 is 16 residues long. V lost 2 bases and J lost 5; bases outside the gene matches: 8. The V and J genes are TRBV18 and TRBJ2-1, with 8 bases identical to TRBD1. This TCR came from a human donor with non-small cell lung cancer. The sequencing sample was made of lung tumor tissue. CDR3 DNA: TGTGCCAGCTCACCAGACATAGGACAGGGAGACAATGAGCAGTTCTTC. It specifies CASSPDIGQGDNEQFF.